The 2 T cell receptor beta chains listed next were all sequenced from one sample in a study of blood T cell repertoires in COVID-19. Assay used: immunoSEQ multiplex PCR; TCRdb lists only in-frame clones, some missing. The sample records 270,000 or so clones, 84% being singletons. Sequenced sample: peripheral blood. These receptors were obtained from a human donor in a cohort sampled during active COVID-19.

V gene TRBV4-3 combines with J gene TRBJ2-6; 9 bases agree with TRBD1. This CDR3 has 18 amino acids. The germline gives CDR1 LGHNA, CDR2 YSLEER. The ends lost 0 bases at V and 4 bases at J; junction bases unmatched: 7. CDR3 sequence: CASSQEPQGAPGANVLTF. The CDR3 nucleotides are TGCGCCAGCAGCCAAGAGCCACAGGGGGCGCCCGGGGCCAACGTCCTGACTTTC.

The chain couples TRBV1 to TRBJ2-7; whether TRBD2, the table's D call, matches the DNA was not checked. TRBV1 is recorded as a pseudogene. The CDR3 is 11 amino acids. The CDR3: CTSKREDEQYF. In DNA form, the CDR3 reads TGCACCAGCAAGAGGGAAGACGAGCAGTACTTC.